These T cell receptor beta chains were read from a single sample in a study of Ad26.COV2.S vaccination and SARS-CoV-2 variants. The method was immunoSEQ multiplex PCR; TCRdb's version includes in-frame clones alone and lacks a portion of them. The data contain around 400,000 clones, 83% of them singletons. The input for sequencing was peripheral blood, taken in a trial of Ad26.COV2.S vaccine versus placebo. These receptors were obtained from a person aged 18-65 years who received the Ad26.COV2.S COVID-19 vaccine or a placebo. CDR3s include the opening cysteine and the closing phenylalanine or tryptophan.

v_call: TRBV7-8; j_call: TRBJ1-5; cdr3_aa: CASSLKGSAAQPQHF
v_call: TRBV27; j_call: TRBJ2-3; cdr3_aa: CASSHSPTDTQYF
v_call: TRBV19; j_call: TRBJ2-5; cdr3_aa: CASRGLAGGEETQYF
v_call: TRBV3-1/TRBV3-2; j_call: TRBJ2-7; cdr3_aa: CASSQPGLADYEQYF
v_call: TRBV4-1; j_call: TRBJ2-1; cdr3_aa: CASSRGLASKQFF
v_call: TRBV4-1; j_call: TRBJ2-6; cdr3_aa: CASSPRGTGTSGANVLTF
v_call: TRBV5-1; j_call: TRBJ1-2; cdr3_aa: CASSLGRYMERDYGYTF
v_call: TRBV19; j_call: TRBJ1-4; cdr3_aa: CASSLNRATNEKLFF
v_call: TRBV28; j_call: TRBJ2-7; cdr3_aa: CASSSGGHEQYF
v_call: TRBV18; j_call: TRBJ1-5; cdr3_aa: CASSPRGQNNQPQHF
v_call: TRBV6-2/TRBV6-3; j_call: TRBJ2-1; cdr3_aa: CASTPWSSGGYNEQFF
v_call: TRBV19; j_call: TRBJ1-1; cdr3_aa: CASSRSGVATEAFF
v_call: TRBV27; j_call: TRBJ2-5; cdr3_aa: CASSLSKGTETQYF
v_call: TRBV27; j_call: TRBJ1-5; cdr3_aa: CASSSQGVQPQHF
v_call: TRBV18; j_call: TRBJ2-7; cdr3_aa: CASSPQSEIYEQYF
v_call: TRBV5-4; j_call: TRBJ2-3; cdr3_aa: CASSPGPTPDTQYF
v_call: TRBV27; j_call: TRBJ1-2; cdr3_aa: CASSLRGQYGYTF
v_call: TRBV7-3; j_call: TRBJ1-1; cdr3_aa: CASSQGRDTEAFF
v_call: TRBV30; j_call: TRBJ2-3; cdr3_aa: CAWSFTDTQYF
v_call: TRBV30; j_call: TRBJ1-5; cdr3_aa: CAWSVNRAQPQHF
v_call: TRBV19; j_call: TRBJ2-7; cdr3_aa: CASKRGGAHEQYF
v_call: TRBV19; j_call: TRBJ2-7; cdr3_aa: CASSITSGGSYEQYF
v_call: TRBV7-2; j_call: TRBJ2-1; cdr3_aa: CASSPSGGEQFF
v_call: TRBV6-6; j_call: TRBJ1-4; cdr3_aa: CASTNTRQGTNEKLFF
v_call: TRBV24-1; j_call: TRBJ2-1; cdr3_aa: CATSSHYEQFF
v_call: TRBV7-8; j_call: TRBJ1-2; cdr3_aa: CASSLVPGGYGYTF
v_call: TRBV5-1; j_call: TRBJ2-5; cdr3_aa: CASSTGTARKETQYF
v_call: TRBV5-1; j_call: TRBJ1-2; cdr3_aa: CASSFSGPNYGYTF
v_call: TRBV6-4; j_call: TRBJ2-1; cdr3_aa: CASSRAPYSGRAGGNEQFF
v_call: TRBV5-4; j_call: TRBJ2-3; cdr3_aa: CASSLGGRGTDTQYF
v_call: TRBV11-1; j_call: TRBJ2-3; cdr3_aa: CASSLGEAGPDTQYF
v_call: TRBV5-4; j_call: TRBJ2-7; cdr3_aa: CASSPWPAYEQYF
v_call: TRBV7-8; j_call: TRBJ2-7; cdr3_aa: CASSHGSYEQYF
v_call: TRBV20-1; j_call: TRBJ1-2; cdr3_aa: CSGPLGYGYTF
v_call: TRBV4-2; j_call: TRBJ2-5; cdr3_aa: CASSQDHGTGGETQYF
v_call: TRBV11-3; j_call: TRBJ2-1; cdr3_aa: CASRPDPTSYNEQFF
v_call: TRBV6-1; j_call: TRBJ1-4; cdr3_aa: CASSDGPRAGEKLFF
v_call: TRBV4-1; j_call: TRBJ2-1; cdr3_aa: CASSLPLRGPYNEQFF
v_call: TRBV5-5; j_call: TRBJ2-5; cdr3_aa: CASRAQGAETQYF
v_call: TRBV7-2; j_call: TRBJ1-5; cdr3_aa: CASSLAARNQPQHF
v_call: TRBV10-3; j_call: TRBJ1-2; cdr3_aa: CAISDQSNYGYTF
v_call: TRBV24-1; j_call: TRBJ1-2; cdr3_aa: CATSDPRDRVVRYGYTF
v_call: TRBV11-2; j_call: TRBJ2-1; cdr3_aa: CASSPAGAGIHNEQFF
v_call: TRBV11-2; j_call: TRBJ2-1; cdr3_aa: CASSSRDRGYNEQFF
v_call: TRBV4-1; j_call: TRBJ1-3; cdr3_aa: CASSQEVRGHGNTIYF
v_call: TRBV5-1; j_call: TRBJ1-1; cdr3_aa: CASSLATGVGTEAFF
v_call: TRBV5-6; j_call: TRBJ1-1; cdr3_aa: CASRGAGGNTEAFF
v_call: TRBV10-1; j_call: TRBJ2-3; cdr3_aa: CASSRAGRLSDTQYF
v_call: TRBV3-1/TRBV3-2; j_call: TRBJ2-3; cdr3_aa: CASSQAGASGRLTDTQYF
v_call: TRBV25-1; j_call: TRBJ2-7; cdr3_aa: CASSGEYEQYF
v_call: TRBV19; j_call: TRBJ1-1; cdr3_aa: CATRPGGAEAFF
v_call: TRBV7-6; j_call: TRBJ1-6; cdr3_aa: CASSLTGGSGYSPLHF
v_call: TRBV6-5; j_call: TRBJ2-7; cdr3_aa: CASSYGAGRAYEQYF
v_call: TRBV9; j_call: TRBJ1-5; cdr3_aa: CASSGSTGERDQPQHF
v_call: TRBV19; j_call: TRBJ2-3; cdr3_aa: CASSPGLAGGPGDTQYF
v_call: TRBV10-3; j_call: TRBJ1-1; cdr3_aa: CAISDGDGGTEAFF
v_call: TRBV13; j_call: TRBJ1-5; cdr3_aa: CASSHSSAWGADGGNQPQHF
v_call: TRBV29-1; j_call: TRBJ2-3; cdr3_aa: CSVVKGAAVTDTQYF